This TCR beta chain is from a study of blood T cell repertoires in COVID-19. Study-wide background: Acute and convalescent COVID-19 samples came from the United States, Italy and Spain.

The assay was immunoSEQ multiplex PCR, and TCRdb's table has in-frame clones only and misses some. The sample holds under 300,000 clones, roughly 89% seen once. This CDR3 region has 17 residues. V shed 5 bases, J shed 1 base, and the junction held 7 bases outside the gene matches. The germline gives CDR1 KGHSY, CDR2 FQNENV. The TCR was taken from a man aged 45-65 years with acute or convalescent COVID-19. What was sequenced was peripheral blood. The chain recombines TRBV16 with TRBJ1-5, with TRBD1 identical over 11 bases. The CDR3 region is CASSGDRGIRSNQPQHF. In DNA, the CDR3 is TGTGCCAGCAGCGGGGACAGGGGGATTAGGAGCAATCAGCCCCAGCATTTT.